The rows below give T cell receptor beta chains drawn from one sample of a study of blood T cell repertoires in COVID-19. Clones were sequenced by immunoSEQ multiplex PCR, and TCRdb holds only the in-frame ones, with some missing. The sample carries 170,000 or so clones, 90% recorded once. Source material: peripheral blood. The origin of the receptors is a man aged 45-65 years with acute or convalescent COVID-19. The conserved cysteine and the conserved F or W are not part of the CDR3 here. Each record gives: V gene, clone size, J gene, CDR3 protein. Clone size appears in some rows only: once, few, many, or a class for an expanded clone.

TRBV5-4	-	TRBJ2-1	ASSRAGGPYNEQF
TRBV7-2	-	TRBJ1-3	ASSLGARSGNTIY
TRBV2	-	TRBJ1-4	ASSGEGGRGEKLF
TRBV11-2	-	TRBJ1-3	ASSLGPERALGNTIY
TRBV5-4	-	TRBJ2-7	ASSLEVGQRGQY
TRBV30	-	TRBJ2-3	AWSGLAGGPDTQY
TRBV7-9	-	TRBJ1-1	ASSLQGNTEAF
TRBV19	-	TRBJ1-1	ASSTRTGLNTEAF
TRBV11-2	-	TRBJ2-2	ASSLMRQVASGELF
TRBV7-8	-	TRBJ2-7	ASSLESTYEQY
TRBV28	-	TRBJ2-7	ASSSGGLPYEQY
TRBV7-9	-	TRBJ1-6	ASSQAIAGVGSPLH
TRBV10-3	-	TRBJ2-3	AIARGGGRSTDTQY
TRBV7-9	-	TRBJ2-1	ASTTGPGSSYNEQF
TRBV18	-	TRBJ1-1	ASSAGTRNTEAF
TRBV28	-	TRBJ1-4	ASSPRGHEKLF
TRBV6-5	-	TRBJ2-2	ASSLAPNTGELF
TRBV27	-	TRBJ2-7	ASSPYPRVSNEQY
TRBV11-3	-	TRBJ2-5	ASSLGGQTAQETQY
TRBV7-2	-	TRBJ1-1	ASSSNTEAF
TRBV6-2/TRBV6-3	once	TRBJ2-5	ASSPSGGQETQY
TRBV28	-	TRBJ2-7	ASSSKARDTPGHEQY
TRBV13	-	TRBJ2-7	ASSLEWPGQGRLEQY
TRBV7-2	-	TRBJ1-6	ASSSGQSPLH
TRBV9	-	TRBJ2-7	ASSPTGFPYEQY
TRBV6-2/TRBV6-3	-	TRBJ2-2	ASSYSAGGINTGELF
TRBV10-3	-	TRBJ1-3	ATRQALSGNTIY